The entry below describes one T cell receptor beta chain. Antigen: not known. The sample comes from a study of T-cell memory formation after mild COVID-19. About the research overall: The two donors had largely donor-specific TCR clusters. General study findings and limits: Memory cells collected pre-infection included some clones that later responded, suggesting cross-reactive memory joined. Shrinking CD4+ clones were chiefly CM and EM; CD8+ ones were chiefly EMRA.

5'RACE primed at constant segments yielded TCR alpha and TCR beta cDNA libraries bearing sample barcodes and UMIs. TCRdb recomputed calls from the 5' RACE reads with MiXCR, one row per CDR3 protein. The sample has hundreds of thousands of distinct CDR3 sequences; roughly 22% are singletons. The V gene lost 2 bases and the J gene lost 2 bases, with 13 bases spanning the gap. CDR1 and CDR2 from the germline V gene are MNHNS and SASEGT. The CDR3 has 15 amino acids. Sequenced input: PBMCs or a T cell subset sorted from them (not recorded which). The chain carries TRBV6-1 and TRBJ2-7, with D possibly being TRBD2 (5 bases). The sequence was collected from an adult woman who had mild COVID-19 (a few samples of this study predate the infection). Cell type and time point are not known. The CDR3 sequence: CASSEYDYPTYEQYF. The CDR3 DNA sequence: TGTGCCAGCAGTGAATATGACTACCCTACCTACGAGCAGTACTTC.